These T cell receptor beta chains were read from a single sample in a study of T-cell memory formation after mild COVID-19. A single record per CDR3 protein comes from TCRdb applying MiXCR to the 5' RACE reads. The sample consists of hundreds of thousands of distinct CDR3 sequences, about 20% of them appearing once. The source material was PBMCs or a T cell subset sorted from them (not recorded which). Every receptor here comes from an adult woman who had mild COVID-19 (a few samples of this study predate the infection). Cell type and time point are not known. CDR3s include the opening cysteine and the closing phenylalanine or tryptophan. The D gene is left open where the match is weak. Not every row has a clone size; where given, it reads once, few, many or a size class.

size	V	J	D	CDR3	DNA
many	TRBV7-6	TRBJ2-3	-	CASSPGPADTQYF	TGTGCCAGCAGCCCAGGGCCCGCAGATACGCAGTATTTT
-	TRBV20-1	TRBJ2-1	TRBD2	CSARSTSGRINEQFF	TGCAGTGCCCGCTCAACTAGCGGGAGGATAAATGAGCAGTTCTTC
few	TRBV9	TRBJ1-2	-	CASSAQGGPGYTF	TGTGCCAGCAGCGCACAAGGGGGGCCTGGCTACACCTTC
few	TRBV7-9	TRBJ1-1	-	CASSFRALNTEAFF	TGTGCCAGCAGCTTTAGGGCTCTGAACACTGAAGCTTTCTTT
-	TRBV28	TRBJ2-3	TRBD2	CASSLGLSAGDSTDTQYF	TGTGCCAGCAGTTTAGGTCTCTCAGCGGGGGATTCTACAGATACGCAGTATTTT
-	TRBV7-9	TRBJ1-2	TRBD1	CASSLGVEAGTGESNYGYTF	TGTGCCAGCAGCTTAGGGGTGGAAGCTGGGACAGGGGAATCTAACTATGGCTACACCTTC
few	TRBV3-1	TRBJ1-1	-	CASSQGISTEAFF	TGTGCCAGCAGCCAAGGCATTAGCACTGAAGCTTTCTTT
-	TRBV24-1	TRBJ2-3	TRBD2	CATSDPSGSGSDTQYF	TGTGCCACCAGTGATCCTAGCGGGAGCGGGTCAGATACGCAGTATTTT
-	TRBV12-3/TRBV12-4	TRBJ2-3	-	CASSPLGSSDTQYF	TGTGCCAGCAGTCCCCTGGGTAGCTCGGATACGCAGTATTTT
-	TRBV24-1	TRBJ2-5	-	CATSDWETQYF	TGTGCCACCAGTGACTGGGAGACCCAGTACTTC
few	TRBV5-1	TRBJ2-2	-	CASRGGTSTGELFF	TGCGCCAGCAGAGGAGGGACCTCCACCGGGGAGCTGTTTTTT
many	TRBV12-3/TRBV12-4	TRBJ2-1	-	CASSDLSSYNEQFF	TGTGCCAGCAGTGACTTAAGCTCCTACAATGAGCAGTTCTTC